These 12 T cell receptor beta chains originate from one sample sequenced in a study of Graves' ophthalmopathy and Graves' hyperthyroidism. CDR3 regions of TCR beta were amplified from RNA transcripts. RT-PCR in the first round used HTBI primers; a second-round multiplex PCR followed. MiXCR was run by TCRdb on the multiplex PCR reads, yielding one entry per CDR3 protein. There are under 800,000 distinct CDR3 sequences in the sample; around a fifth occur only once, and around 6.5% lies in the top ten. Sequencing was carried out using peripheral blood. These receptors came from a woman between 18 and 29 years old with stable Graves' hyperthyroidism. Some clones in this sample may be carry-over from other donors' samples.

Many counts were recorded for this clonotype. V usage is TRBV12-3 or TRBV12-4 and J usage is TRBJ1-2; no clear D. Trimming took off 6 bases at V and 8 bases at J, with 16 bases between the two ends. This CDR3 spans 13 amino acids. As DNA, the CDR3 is TGTGCCAGCAGCCCCGGGAAGAAAAACGGCTACACCTTC. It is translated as CASSPGKKNGYTF.

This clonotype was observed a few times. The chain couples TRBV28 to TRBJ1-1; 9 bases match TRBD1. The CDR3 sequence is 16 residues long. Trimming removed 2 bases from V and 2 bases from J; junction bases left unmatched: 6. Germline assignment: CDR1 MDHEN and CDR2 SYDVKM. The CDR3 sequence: CASSLRWDRANTEAFF. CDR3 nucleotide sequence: TGTGCCAGCAGTTTACGATGGGACAGGGCTAACACTGAAGCTTTCTTT.

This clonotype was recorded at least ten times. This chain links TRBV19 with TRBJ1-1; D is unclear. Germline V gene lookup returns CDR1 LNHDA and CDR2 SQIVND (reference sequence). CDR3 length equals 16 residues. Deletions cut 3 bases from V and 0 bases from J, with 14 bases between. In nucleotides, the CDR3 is TGTGCCAGTAGTATTGGCGTATCCTTAATGAACACTGAAGCTTTCTTT. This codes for CASSIGVSLMNTEAFF.

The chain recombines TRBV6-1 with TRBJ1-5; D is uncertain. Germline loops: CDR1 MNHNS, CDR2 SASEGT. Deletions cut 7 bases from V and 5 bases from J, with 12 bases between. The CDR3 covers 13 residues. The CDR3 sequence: CASKETFDQPQHF. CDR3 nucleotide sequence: TGTGCCAGCAAGGAAACTTTCGATCAGCCCCAGCATTTT.

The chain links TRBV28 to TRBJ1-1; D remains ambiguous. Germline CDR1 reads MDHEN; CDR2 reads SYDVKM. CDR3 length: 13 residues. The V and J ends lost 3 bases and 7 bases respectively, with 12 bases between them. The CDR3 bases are TGTGCCAGCAGTTTTGGAGGGAATGGTGAAGCTTTCTTT. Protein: CASSFGGNGEAFF.

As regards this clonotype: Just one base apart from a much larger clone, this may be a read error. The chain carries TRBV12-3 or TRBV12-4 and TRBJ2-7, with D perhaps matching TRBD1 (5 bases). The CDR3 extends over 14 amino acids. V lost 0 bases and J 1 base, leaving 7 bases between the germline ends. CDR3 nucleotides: TGTGCCAGCAGTTTAGCGGACACTTCCTACGAGCAGTACTTC. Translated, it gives CASSLADTSYEQYF.

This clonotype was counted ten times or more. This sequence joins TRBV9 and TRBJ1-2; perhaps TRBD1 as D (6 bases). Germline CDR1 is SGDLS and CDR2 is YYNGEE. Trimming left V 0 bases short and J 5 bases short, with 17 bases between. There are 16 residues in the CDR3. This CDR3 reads CASSVAGQGRRYGYTF. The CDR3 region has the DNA TGTGCCAGCAGCGTAGCTGGGCAGGGGAGGCGATATGGCTACACCTTC.

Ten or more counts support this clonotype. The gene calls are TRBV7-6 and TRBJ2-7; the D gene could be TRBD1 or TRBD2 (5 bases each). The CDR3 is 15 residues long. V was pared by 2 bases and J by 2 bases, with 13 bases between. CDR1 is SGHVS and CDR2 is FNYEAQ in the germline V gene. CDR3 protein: CASSLTLGTTYEQYF. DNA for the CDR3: TGTGCCAGCAGCTTAACTTTGGGGACGACCTACGAGCAGTACTTC. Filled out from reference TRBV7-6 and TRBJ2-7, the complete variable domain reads GAGVSQSPRYKVTKRGQDVALRCDPISGHVSLYWYRQALGQGPEFLTYFNYEAQQDKSGLPNDRFSAERPEGSISTLTIQRTEQRDSAMYRCASSLTLGTTYEQYFGPGTRLTVT.

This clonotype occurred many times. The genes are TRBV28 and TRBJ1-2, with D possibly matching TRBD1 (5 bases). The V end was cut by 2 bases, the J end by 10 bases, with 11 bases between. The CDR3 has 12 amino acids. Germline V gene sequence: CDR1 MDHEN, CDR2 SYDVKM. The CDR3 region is CASSLRKGNYTF. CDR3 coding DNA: TGTGCCAGCAGTTTAAGAAAGGGGAACTACACCTTC.

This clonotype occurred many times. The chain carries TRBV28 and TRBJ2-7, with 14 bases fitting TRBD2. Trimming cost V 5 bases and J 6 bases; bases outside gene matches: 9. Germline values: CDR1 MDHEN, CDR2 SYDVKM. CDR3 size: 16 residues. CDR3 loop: CASSTWGLAGEGEQYF. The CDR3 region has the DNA TGTGCCAGCAGTACCTGGGGACTAGCGGGAGAGGGCGAGCAGTACTTC.

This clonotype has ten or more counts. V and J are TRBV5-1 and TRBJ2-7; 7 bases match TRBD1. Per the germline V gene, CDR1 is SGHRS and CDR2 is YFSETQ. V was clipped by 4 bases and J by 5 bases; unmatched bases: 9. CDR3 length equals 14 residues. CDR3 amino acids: CASSIDPTGNEQYF. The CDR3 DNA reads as TGCGCCAGCAGCATAGACCCGACAGGGAACGAGCAGTACTTC.

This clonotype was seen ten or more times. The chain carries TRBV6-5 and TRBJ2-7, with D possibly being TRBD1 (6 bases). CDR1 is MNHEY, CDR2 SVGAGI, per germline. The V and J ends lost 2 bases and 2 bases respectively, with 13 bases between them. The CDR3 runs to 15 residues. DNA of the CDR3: TGTGCCAGCAGTTACCAGGGGCTCTCCACCTACGAGCAGTACTTC. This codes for CASSYQGLSTYEQYF.